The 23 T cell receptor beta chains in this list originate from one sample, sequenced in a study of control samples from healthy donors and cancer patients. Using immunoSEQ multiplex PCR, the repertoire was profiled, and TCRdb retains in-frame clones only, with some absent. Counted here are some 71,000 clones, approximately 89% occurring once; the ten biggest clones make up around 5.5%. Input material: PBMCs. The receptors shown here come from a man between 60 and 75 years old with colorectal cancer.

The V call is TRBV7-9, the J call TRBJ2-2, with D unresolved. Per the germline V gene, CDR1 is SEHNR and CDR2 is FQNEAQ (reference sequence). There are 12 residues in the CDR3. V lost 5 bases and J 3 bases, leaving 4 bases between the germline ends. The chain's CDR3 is CASSIYTGELFF. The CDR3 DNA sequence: TGTGCCAGCAGCATCTACACCGGGGAGCTGTTTTTT.

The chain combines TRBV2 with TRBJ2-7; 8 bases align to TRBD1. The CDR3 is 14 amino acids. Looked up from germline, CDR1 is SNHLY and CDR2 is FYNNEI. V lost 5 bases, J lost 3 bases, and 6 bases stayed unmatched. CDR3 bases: TGTGCCAGCAGTCCCGGGACAGGTCTCTACGAGCAGTACTTC. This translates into CASSPGTGLYEQYF.

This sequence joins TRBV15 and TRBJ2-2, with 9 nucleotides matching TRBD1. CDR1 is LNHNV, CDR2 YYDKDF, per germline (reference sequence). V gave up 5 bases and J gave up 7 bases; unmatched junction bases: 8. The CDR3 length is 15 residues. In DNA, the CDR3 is TGTGCCACCAGCTCCCGGGACAGGGACGTCGGGGAGCTGTTTTTT. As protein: CATSSRDRDVGELFF.

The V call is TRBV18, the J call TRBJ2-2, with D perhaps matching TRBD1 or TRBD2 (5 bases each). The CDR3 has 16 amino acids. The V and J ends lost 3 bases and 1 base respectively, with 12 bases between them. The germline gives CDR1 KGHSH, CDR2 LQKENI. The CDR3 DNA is TGTGCCAGCTCACCCCTCCTGGGGGAGAACACCGGGGAGCTGTTTTTT. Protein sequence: CASSPLLGENTGELFF.

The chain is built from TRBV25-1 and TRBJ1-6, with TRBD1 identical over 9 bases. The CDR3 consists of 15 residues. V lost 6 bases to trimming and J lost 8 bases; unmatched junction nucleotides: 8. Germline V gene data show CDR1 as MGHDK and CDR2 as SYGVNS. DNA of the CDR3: TGTGCCAGCAGACCCTTAACAGGGGGCGATTCACCCCTCCACTTT. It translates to CASRPLTGGDSPLHF.

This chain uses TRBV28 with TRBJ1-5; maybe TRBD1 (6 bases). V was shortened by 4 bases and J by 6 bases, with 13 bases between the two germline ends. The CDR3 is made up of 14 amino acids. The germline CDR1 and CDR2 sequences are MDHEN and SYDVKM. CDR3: CASSSFLRGQPQHF. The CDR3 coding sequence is TGTGCCAGCAGTTCCTTCCTCAGGGGTCAGCCCCAGCATTTT. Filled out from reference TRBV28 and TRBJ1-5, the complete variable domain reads DVKVTQSSRYLVKRTGEKVFLECVQDMDHENMFWYRQDPGLGLRLIYFSYDVKMKEKGDIPEGYSVSREKKERFSLILESASTNQTSMYLCASSSFLRGQPQHFGDGTRLSIL.

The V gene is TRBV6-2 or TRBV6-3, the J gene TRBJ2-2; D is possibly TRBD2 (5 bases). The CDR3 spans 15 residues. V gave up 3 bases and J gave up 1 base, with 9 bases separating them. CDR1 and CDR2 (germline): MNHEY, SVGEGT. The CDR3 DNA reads TGTGCCAGCAGTTATGAGCGGATGAACACCGGGGAGCTGTTTTTT. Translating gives CASSYERMNTGELFF.

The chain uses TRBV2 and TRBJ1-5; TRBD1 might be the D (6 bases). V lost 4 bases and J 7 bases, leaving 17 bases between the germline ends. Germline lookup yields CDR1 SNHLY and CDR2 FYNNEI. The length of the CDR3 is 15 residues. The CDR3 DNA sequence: TGTGCCAGCAGTGGCGGGGGGGGGCAGGGGCAGCCCCAGCATTTT. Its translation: CASSGGGGQGQPQHF.

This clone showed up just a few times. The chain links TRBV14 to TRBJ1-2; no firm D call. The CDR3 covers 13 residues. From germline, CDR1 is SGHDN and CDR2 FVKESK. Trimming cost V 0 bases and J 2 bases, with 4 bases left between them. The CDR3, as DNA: TGTGCCAGCAGCCAAGATCAGAACTATGGCTACACCTTC. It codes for CASSQDQNYGYTF.

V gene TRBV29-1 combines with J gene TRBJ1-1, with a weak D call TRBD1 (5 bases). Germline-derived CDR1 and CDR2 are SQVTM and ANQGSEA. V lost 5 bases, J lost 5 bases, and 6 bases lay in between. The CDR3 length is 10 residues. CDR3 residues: CSVKGTEAFF. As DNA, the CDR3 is TGCAGCGTTAAGGGGACTGAAGCTTTCTTT.

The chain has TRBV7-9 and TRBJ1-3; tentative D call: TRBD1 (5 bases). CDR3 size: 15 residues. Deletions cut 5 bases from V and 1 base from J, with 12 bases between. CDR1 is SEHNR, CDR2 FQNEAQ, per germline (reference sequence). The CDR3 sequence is CASSLGGGSGNTIYF. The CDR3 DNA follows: TGTGCCAGCAGCCTCGGGGGTGGATCTGGAAACACCATATATTTT.

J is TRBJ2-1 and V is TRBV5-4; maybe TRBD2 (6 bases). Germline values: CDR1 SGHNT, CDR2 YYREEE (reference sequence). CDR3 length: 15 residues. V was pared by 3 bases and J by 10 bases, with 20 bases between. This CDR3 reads CASSSPGTGVGEQFF. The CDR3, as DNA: TGTGCCAGCAGCTCGCCGGGGACTGGAGTCGGGGAGCAGTTCTTC.

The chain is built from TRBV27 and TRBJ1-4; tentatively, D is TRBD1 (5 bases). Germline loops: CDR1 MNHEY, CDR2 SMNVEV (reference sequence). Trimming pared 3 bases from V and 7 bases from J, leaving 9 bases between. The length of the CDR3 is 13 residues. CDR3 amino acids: CASSFMGREKLFF. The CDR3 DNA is TGTGCCAGCAGTTTCATGGGGCGTGAAAAACTGTTTTTT.

The CDR3 loop reads CSASKTGKGAYEQYF. The CDR3 coding sequence is TGCAGTGCTAGTAAAACAGGAAAAGGGGCCTACGAGCAGTACTTC. This chain uses TRBV20-1 with TRBJ2-7, with D possibly matching TRBD1 (5 bases). The length of the CDR3 is 15 residues. Trimming stripped 3 bases from V and 2 bases from J, with 17 bases between. CDR1 DFQATT and CDR2 SNEGSKA come from the germline V gene (reference sequence).

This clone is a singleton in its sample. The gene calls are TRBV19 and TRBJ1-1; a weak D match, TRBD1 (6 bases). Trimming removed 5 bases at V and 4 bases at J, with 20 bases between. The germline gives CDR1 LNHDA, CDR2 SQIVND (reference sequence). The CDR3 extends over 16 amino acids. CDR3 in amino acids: CASSFIGGQRSTEAFF. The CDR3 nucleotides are TGTGCCAGTAGTTTTATAGGCGGACAGAGGAGCACTGAAGCTTTCTTT. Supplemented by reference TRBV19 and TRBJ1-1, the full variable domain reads DGGITQSPKYLFRKEGQNVTLSCEQNLNHDAMYWYRQDPGQGLRLIYYSQIVNDFQKGDIAEGYSVSREKKESFPLTVTSAQKNPTAFYLCASSFIGGQRSTEAFFGQGTRLTVV.

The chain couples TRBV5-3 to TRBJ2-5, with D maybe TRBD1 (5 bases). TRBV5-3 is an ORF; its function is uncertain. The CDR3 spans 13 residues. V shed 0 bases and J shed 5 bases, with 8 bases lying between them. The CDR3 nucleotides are TGTGCCAGAAGCTTGGGTCAGGGCGAGACCCAGTACTTC. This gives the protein CARSLGQGETQYF.

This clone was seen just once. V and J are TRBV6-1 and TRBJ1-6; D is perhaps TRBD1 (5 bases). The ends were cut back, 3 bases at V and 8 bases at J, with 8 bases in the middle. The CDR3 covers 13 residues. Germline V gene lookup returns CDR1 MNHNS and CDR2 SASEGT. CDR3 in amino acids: CASSEGRDSPLHF. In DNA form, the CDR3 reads TGTGCCAGCAGTGAGGGACGAGATTCACCCCTCCACTTT.

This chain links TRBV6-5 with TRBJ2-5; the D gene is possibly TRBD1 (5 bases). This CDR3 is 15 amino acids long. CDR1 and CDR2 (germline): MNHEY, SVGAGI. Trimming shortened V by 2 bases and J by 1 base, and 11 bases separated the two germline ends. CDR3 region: CASSYVRGSQETQYF. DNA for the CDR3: TGTGCCAGCAGTTACGTTAGGGGATCCCAAGAGACCCAGTACTTC.

The CDR3 loop is CASIIQGSDSPLHF. DNA of the CDR3: TGTGCCAGCATCATACAGGGGTCCGATTCACCCCTCCACTTT. This chain links TRBV6-5 with TRBJ1-6; 7 bases agree with TRBD1. V was clipped by 7 bases and J by 8 bases; unmatched bases: 8. The CDR3 runs 14 residues. Germline assignment: CDR1 MNHEY and CDR2 SVGAGI.

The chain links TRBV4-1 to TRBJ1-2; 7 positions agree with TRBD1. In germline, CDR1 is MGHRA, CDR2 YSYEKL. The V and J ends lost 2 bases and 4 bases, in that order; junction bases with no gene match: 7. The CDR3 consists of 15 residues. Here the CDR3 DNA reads TGCGCCAGCAGCCAACCCGGGACAGCCATCTATGGCTACACCTTC. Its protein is CASSQPGTAIYGYTF.

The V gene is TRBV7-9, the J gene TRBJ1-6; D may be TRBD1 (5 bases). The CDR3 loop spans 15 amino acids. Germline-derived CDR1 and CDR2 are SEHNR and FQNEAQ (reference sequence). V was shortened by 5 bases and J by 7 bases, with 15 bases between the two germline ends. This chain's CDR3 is CASSPRDDWNSPLHF. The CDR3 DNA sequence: TGTGCCAGCAGCCCCCGGGACGATTGGAATTCACCCCTCCACTTT.

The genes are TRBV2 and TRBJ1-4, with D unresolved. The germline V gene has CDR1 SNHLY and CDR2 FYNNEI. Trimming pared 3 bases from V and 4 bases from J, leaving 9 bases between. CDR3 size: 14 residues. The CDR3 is CASSDGGRNEKLFF. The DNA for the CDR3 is TGTGCCAGCAGTGATGGCGGCCGTAATGAAAAACTGTTTTTT. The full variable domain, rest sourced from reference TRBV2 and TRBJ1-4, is EPEVTQTPSHQVTQMGQEVILRCVPISNHLYFYWYRQILGQKVEFLVSFYNNEISEKSEIFDDQFSVERPDGSNFTLKIRSTKLEDSAMYFCASSDGGRNEKLFFGSGTQLSVL.

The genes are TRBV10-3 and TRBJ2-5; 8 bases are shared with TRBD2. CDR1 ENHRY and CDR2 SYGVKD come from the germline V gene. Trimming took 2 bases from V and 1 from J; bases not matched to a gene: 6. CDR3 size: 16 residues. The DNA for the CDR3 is TGTGCCATCAGTGAGGGGAGCGGGGGACGCCAAGAGACCCAGTACTTC. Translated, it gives CAISEGSGGRQETQYF.